This TCR beta chain stems from a study of regulatory T cells in long-lasting Graves disease. Findings and limits, study-wide: When disease was persistent, TRBV28, TRBJ1-2 and TRBJ2-5 were the favored segments.

As to time point: persistent/refractory GD, antithyroid drugs over 5 years with positive TRAb. With RNA extracted from PBMCs as input, the TCR library was made. Under American Thyroid Association guidelines, Graves' disease was diagnosed. CDR1 is MNHNS and CDR2 is SASEGT in the germline V gene. The CDR3 runs 15 residues. Trimming pared 1 base from V and 0 bases from J, leaving 7 bases between. Assembly of TCR beta libraries relied on iRepertoire HTBI primers together with Arm-PCR of CDR3 regions. TCRdb re-derived calls from the multiplex PCR reads in MiXCR, one entry per CDR3 protein. The sample includes hundreds of thousands of distinct CDR3 sequences, around 30% of them seen just once. In the case of this clonotype: Antigen: not known.

The specimen comprised peripheral blood mononuclear cells (PBMCs), sampled when the disease was refractory, from a patient treated with antithyroid drugs. This chain links TRBV6-1 with TRBJ1-5; no reliable D call. The sequence derives from a female donor with Graves disease. CDR3 DNA: TGTGCCAGCAGTGAAGGAGGTAATAGCAATCAGCCCCAGCATTTT. Its protein product is CASSEGGNSNQPQHF.